These 31 T cell receptor beta chains originate from one sample sequenced in a study of cytomegalovirus exposure and HLA in healthy donors. Primers included in the PCR were 60 Vbeta and 13 Jbeta primers. Libraries were prepared by immunoSEQ multiplex PCR; TCRdb keeps only in-frame clonotypes and omits some of them. The sample has 110,000 or so clones; 70% to 80% are singletons. Sequenced material: PBMCs. Receptor source: a man aged 45 to 65 in good health and CMV-seropositive.

V and J are TRBV5-6 and TRBJ2-7, with 7 positions matching TRBD1. After removal of 4 bases from V and 1 base from J, the junction contained 11 bases not matched to a gene. The length of the CDR3 is 16 residues. Germline lookup yields CDR1 SGHDT and CDR2 YYEEEE. CDR3 region: CASSSTGVAFSYEQYF. Here the CDR3 DNA reads TGTGCCAGCAGCAGCACAGGGGTCGCCTTTTCCTACGAGCAGTACTTC.

The chain uses TRBV6-4 and TRBJ1-1; 7 nucleotides agree with TRBD1. Germline V gene sequence: CDR1 MRHNA, CDR2 SNTAGT. This CDR3 has 14 amino acids. V shed 6 bases, J shed 4 bases, and the junction held 8 bases outside the gene matches. This CDR3 reads CASRPEQGSTEAFF. CDR3 DNA: TGTGCCAGCAGGCCCGAACAGGGGTCCACTGAAGCTTTCTTT.

The chain recombines TRBV18 with TRBJ1-1; 8 bases fit TRBD1. CDR1 is KGHSH and CDR2 is LQKENI in the germline V gene. The CDR3 is 17 amino acids. With 3 bases clipped from V and 1 base from J, the junction kept 10 bases outside the gene matches. In DNA form, the CDR3 reads TGTGCCAGCTCACCTTCGGCCAGGGGGCCCGGGAACACTGAAGCTTTCTTT. Translation gives CASSPSARGPGNTEAFF.

This chain links TRBV5-4 with TRBJ2-2, with 7 bases fitting TRBD2. Germline assignment: CDR1 SGHNT and CDR2 YYREEE (reference sequence). Losses at the gene ends were 0 bases for V and 5 bases for J; bases not matched to a gene: 4. The CDR3 sequence is 15 residues long. The chain's CDR3 is CASSLVREGTGELFF. DNA of the CDR3: TGTGCCAGCAGCTTGGTTAGGGAGGGAACCGGGGAGCTGTTTTTT.

The count of this clone is one. The rearrangement uses TRBV7-3 and TRBJ2-3; 8 nucleotides agree with TRBD1. In germline, CDR1 is SGHTA, CDR2 FQGTGA. The trim removed 5 bases at V and 1 base at J, leaving 5 bases unmatched. The CDR3 loop spans 15 amino acids. The CDR3 bases are TGTGCCAGCAGCGTTCAGACAGGGGGCACAGATACGCAGTATTTT. This gives the protein CASSVQTGGTDTQYF.

V is TRBV30 and J is TRBJ2-5, with D possibly matching TRBD1 (6 bases). The J call is in doubt because the DNA end fits TRBJ2-7 better. Per the germline V gene, CDR1 is GTSNPN and CDR2 is SVGIG (reference sequence). CDR3 size: 12 residues. CDR3 coding DNA: TGTGCCTGGAGTATACAGGGCAACGAGCAGTACTTC. It translates to CAWSIQGNEQYF.

The J gene is TRBJ1-3, the V gene TRBV29-1; D gene uncertain. V lost 5 bases, J lost 0 bases, and 8 bases lay in between. Per germline, CDR1 SQVTM and CDR2 ANQGSEA. This CDR3 contains 13 residues. The CDR3 reads CSVSHSSGNTIYF. DNA of the CDR3: TGCAGCGTTTCGCACAGCTCTGGAAACACCATATATTTT.

The chain uses TRBV7-9 and TRBJ2-7; 14 bases line up with TRBD2. V trimming: 4 bases; J trimming: 4 bases; junction bases outside the gene matches: 6. The germline CDR1 and CDR2 sequences are SEHNR and FQNEAQ (reference sequence). This CDR3 region has 16 residues. This CDR3 reads CASSSGLAGELYEQYF. CDR3 bases: TGTGCCAGCAGCTCGGGACTAGCGGGAGAGCTTTACGAGCAGTACTTC.

The chain recombines TRBV29-1 with TRBJ2-5; 8 positions match TRBD1. The J call may be in error: the DNA end matches TRBJ2-7 better. CDR1 SQVTM and CDR2 ANQGSEA come from the germline V gene. The CDR3 length is 13 residues. The CDR3 sequence is CSAGETGAYEQYF. The CDR3 DNA reads TGCAGCGCTGGGGAGACAGGGGCCTACGAGCAGTACTTC.

The chain combines TRBV5-1 with TRBJ2-1; 10 positions agree with TRBD1. With 4 bases clipped from V and 7 bases from J, the junction kept 11 bases outside the gene matches. Germline CDR1 and CDR2: SGHRS and YFSETQ. The CDR3 is 16 amino acids. CDR3 amino acids: CASSRVSGTGENEQFF. CDR3 bases: TGCGCCAGCAGCCGAGTATCCGGGACAGGGGAAAATGAGCAGTTCTTC.

The rearrangement joins TRBV18 to TRBJ1-6; D not resolved. Trimming left V 6 bases short and J 6 bases short, with 6 bases between. Per the germline V gene, CDR1 is KGHSH and CDR2 is LQKENI. CDR3 length: 12 residues. The CDR3 coding sequence is TGTGCCAGCTCCCCCGGTAATTCACCCCTCCACTTT. Its translation: CASSPGNSPLHF.

The chain carries TRBV9 and TRBJ2-6; TRBD2 matches 9 bases. CDR3 length equals 17 residues. The germline gives CDR1 SGDLS, CDR2 YYNGEE. With 0 bases clipped from V and 4 bases from J, the junction kept 5 bases outside the gene matches. CDR3 DNA: TGTGCCAGCAGCGTAGAAGCGGGAGGACCCGGGGCCAACGTCCTGACTTTC. Its protein is CASSVEAGGPGANVLTF.

This chain uses TRBV10-2 with TRBJ1-2; D unclear. Germline CDR1 reads WSHSY; CDR2 reads SAAADI. Trimming took off 3 bases at V and 8 bases at J, with 13 bases between the two ends. The CDR3 runs 13 residues. The CDR3 loop is CASSEEEGRGYTF. CDR3 coding DNA: TGCGCCAGCAGTGAAGAAGAGGGAAGAGGCTACACCTTC.

The chain uses TRBV10-3 and TRBJ1-4, with unresolved D. The CDR3 spans 14 residues. Germline V gene lookup returns CDR1 ENHRY and CDR2 SYGVKD. Trimming stripped 3 bases from V and 7 bases from J, with 12 bases between. The CDR3 loop reads CAISDGPGGEKLFF. CDR3 DNA sequence: TGTGCCATCAGTGACGGTCCCGGAGGTGAAAAACTGTTTTTT.

The chain uses TRBV30 and TRBJ1-2, with TRBD1 identical over 8 bases. After removal of 3 bases from V and 3 bases from J, the junction contained 6 bases not matched to a gene. Germline CDR1 is GTSNPN and CDR2 is SVGIG (reference sequence). The CDR3 has 14 amino acids. The CDR3 loop reads CAWRGQAQYYGYTF. In nucleotides, the CDR3 is TGTGCCTGGAGGGGACAGGCCCAGTACTATGGCTACACCTTC. The full variable domain, completed using reference TRBV30 and TRBJ1-2, is SQTIHQWPATLVQPVGSPLSLECTVEGTSNPNLYWYRQAAGRGLQLLFYSVGIGQISSEVPQNLSASRPQDRQFILSSKKLLLSDSGFYLCAWRGQAQYYGYTFGSGTRLTVV.

The chain uses TRBV28 and TRBJ1-2, with D hard to call. The V end was cut by 3 bases, the J end by 0 bases, with 5 bases between. The CDR3 loop spans 13 amino acids. Germline CDR1 MDHEN, CDR2 SYDVKM. The CDR3 DNA reads TGTGCCAGCAGTTTGTCTCCTAACTATGGCTACACCTTC. It yields the protein CASSLSPNYGYTF.

Turning to this clone: Other nucleotide sequences in the sample specify the same CDR3. This chain uses TRBV5-1 with TRBJ2-7; TRBD2 matches at 7 bases. This CDR3 spans 15 amino acids. J gave up 1 base and V 0 bases, and 4 bases lay outside the gene matches. Germline CDR1 SGHRS, CDR2 YFSETQ. The CDR3 sequence is CASSLVPGGSYEQYF. The CDR3 nucleotides are TGCGCCAGCAGCTTGGTGCCGGGGGGATCCTACGAGCAGTACTTC. Based on the CDR3 plus reference TRBV5-1 and TRBJ2-7, the full variable domain is KAGVTQTPRYLIKTRGQQVTLSCSPISGHRSVSWYQQTPGQGLQFLFEYFSETQRNKGNFPGRFSGRQFSNSRSEMNVSTLELGDSALYLCASSLVPGGSYEQYFGPGTRLTVT.

The CDR3 nucleotides read TGTGCCAGCAGTTTAATTAGGGCAGGGGCGTTCGTCCCTGAAGCTTTCTTT. This sequence encodes CASSLIRAGAFVPEAFF. The V and J genes are TRBV28 and TRBJ1-1; a weak D match, TRBD1 (6 bases). The CDR3 has 17 residues. V lost 2 bases and J 6 bases, leaving 22 bases between the germline ends. The germline V gene has CDR1 MDHEN and CDR2 SYDVKM. The complete variable domain, with remaining parts taken from reference TRBV28 and TRBJ1-1, reads DVKVTQSSRYLVKRTGEKVFLECVQDMDHENMFWYRQDPGLGLRLIYFSYDVKMKEKGDIPEGYSVSREKKERFSLILESASTNQTSMYLCASSLIRAGAFVPEAFFGQGTRLTVV.

The chain is built from TRBV19 and TRBJ1-1; TRBD1 matches at 9 bases. The trim removed 5 bases at V and 1 base at J, leaving 5 bases unmatched. The length of the CDR3 is 15 residues. In germline, CDR1 is LNHDA, CDR2 SQIVND (reference sequence). The CDR3 here is CASSAQGQGNTEAFF. In nucleotides, the CDR3 is TGTGCCAGTAGTGCCCAGGGACAGGGGAACACTGAAGCTTTCTTT.

The chain carries TRBV20-1 and TRBJ1-1; no reliable D call. This CDR3 spans 11 amino acids. V lost 1 base and J lost 3, with 3 bases in between. From germline, CDR1 is DFQATT and CDR2 SNEGSKA (reference sequence). DNA for the CDR3: TGCAGTGCTAGAGCATACACTGAAGCTTTCTTT. Its protein is CSARAYTEAFF.

This clone was observed a single time. V gene TRBV9 combines with J gene TRBJ1-1; D is perhaps TRBD1 (6 bases). Per germline, CDR1 SGDLS and CDR2 YYNGEE. Trimming cost V 3 bases and J 3 bases, with 15 bases left between them. The CDR3 totals 15 residues. The CDR3 sequence is CASSANRVGHTEAFF. DNA of the CDR3: TGTGCCAGCAGCGCTAACAGGGTGGGTCACACTGAAGCTTTCTTT.

This clone turned up a few times. The rearrangement joins TRBV13 to TRBJ2-7; TRBD2 matches 8 bases. This CDR3 is built from 19 residues. Germline lookup yields CDR1 PRHDT and CDR2 FYEKMQ (reference sequence). The J segment lost 4 bases and the V segment lost 4 bases, leaving 21 bases of the junction unmatched. CDR3 sequence: CASSSRSSSGGPRQYEQYF. CDR3 sequence (DNA): TGTGCCAGCAGCTCCCGGAGTAGTTCGGGGGGGCCACGGCAATACGAGCAGTACTTC.

The chain is built from TRBV19 and TRBJ1-5, with D maybe TRBD1 (5 bases). The CDR3 extends over 12 amino acids. Trimming took off 4 bases at V and 8 bases at J, with 9 bases between the two ends. In germline, CDR1 is LNHDA, CDR2 SQIVND (reference sequence). The CDR3 is CASSTQGKPQHF. CDR3 nucleotides: TGTGCCAGTAGTACCCAGGGTAAGCCCCAGCATTTT.

This clone has a handful of counts. The chain employs TRBV27 and TRBJ1-5; D gene ambiguous. CDR1 and CDR2 from the germline V gene are MNHEY and SMNVEV (reference sequence). Trimming cost V 6 bases and J 0 bases, with 6 bases left between them. This CDR3 region has 13 residues. This CDR3 is CASRLYSNQPQHF. In DNA form, the CDR3 reads TGTGCCAGCAGGCTATATAGCAATCAGCCCCAGCATTTT.

The chain recombines TRBV28 with TRBJ1-1; 7 bases are a match to TRBD1. The CDR3 is made up of 13 amino acids. J was trimmed by 6 bases and V by 7 bases; bases with no gene match: 8. Per the germline V gene, CDR1 is MDHEN and CDR2 is SYDVKM. CDR3 DNA sequence: TGTGCCAGCACCCTGATTGACAGGGCTGAAGCTTTCTTT. Translated, it gives CASTLIDRAEAFF.

The chain has TRBV7-2 and TRBJ1-5; D is possibly TRBD1 (6 bases). This CDR3 region has 14 residues. Germline loops: CDR1 SGHTA, CDR2 FQGNSA. The V gene lost 7 bases and the J gene lost 7 bases, with 17 bases spanning the gap. The DNA of the CDR3 is TGTGCCAGCACCCAGGGGCAGGGTATACAGCCCCAGCATTTT. Amino acid sequence: CASTQGQGIQPQHF.

The chain joins TRBV19 to TRBJ2-7; the match to TRBD1 covers 9 bases. The CDR3 runs to 14 residues. J was trimmed by 4 bases and V by 5 bases; bases with no gene match: 6. CDR1 is LNHDA and CDR2 is SQIVND in the germline V gene (reference sequence). The chain's CDR3 is CASSAQDRGYEQYF. The CDR3, as DNA: TGTGCCAGTAGTGCCCAGGACAGGGGTTACGAGCAGTACTTC.

This clone was recorded once. The rearrangement links TRBV11-2 to TRBJ1-4, with D tentatively TRBD1 (5 bases). The germline V gene has CDR1 SGHAT and CDR2 FQNNGV. The CDR3 length is 15 residues. V dropped 1 base and J dropped 8 bases, with 14 bases sitting between them. The CDR3 bases are TGTGCCAGCAGCTTAGCTCTGCAGGGCGACGAAAAACTGTTTTTT. Protein: CASSLALQGDEKLFF.

The chain uses TRBV6-1 and TRBJ1-1; D is perhaps TRBD1 (6 bases). CDR1 and CDR2 from the germline V gene are MNHNS and SASEGT. The CDR3 covers 12 residues. Trimming took 11 bases from V and 3 from J, leaving 13 bases between them. The CDR3 nucleotides read TGTGCCGGGGGGGCCGGGTACACTGAAGCTTTCTTT. Translated, it gives CAGGAGYTEAFF.

The rearrangement links TRBV15 to TRBJ1-5; D remains unclear. The CDR3 loop spans 14 amino acids. CDR1 is LNHNV, CDR2 YYDKDF, per germline (reference sequence). V lost 5 bases and J 5 bases, leaving 13 bases between the germline ends. CDR3 in amino acids: CATSVGGGDQPQHF. CDR3 bases: TGTGCCACCAGCGTCGGTGGCGGGGATCAGCCCCAGCATTTT.

This chain joins TRBV6-5 and TRBJ2-1, with D perhaps TRBD2 (6 bases). CDR3 length: 11 amino acids. V lost 7 bases to trimming and J lost 8 bases, with 9 bases between them. Germline V gene lookup returns CDR1 MNHEY and CDR2 SVGAGI. The CDR3 sequence: CASNRGDEQFF. The CDR3 DNA reads as TGTGCCAGCAATCGCGGGGATGAGCAGTTCTTC.